These T cell receptor beta chains were read from a single sample in a study of T cells in Graves' hyperthyroidism and ophthalmopathy. TCRdb itself ran the multiplex PCR reads through MiXCR, one entry per CDR3 protein. Counted here are 480,000 or so distinct CDR3 sequences, roughly an eighth occurring once; the ten biggest clones make up under 20%. The material sequenced was blood. All receptors derive from a young woman with Graves' hyperthyroidism. CDR3s include the opening cysteine and the closing phenylalanine or tryptophan. The D gene is left open where the match is weak. Part of the rows lack a size; the others show once, few, many or a class for expanded clones.

J gene: TRBJ1-1; D gene: .; V gene: TRBV20-1; clone size: many; CDR3 protein: CSAAGVNTEAFF; CDR3 DNA: TGCAGTGCAGCTGGGGTGAACACTGAAGCTTTCTTT
J gene: TRBJ1-1; D gene: .; V gene: TRBV27; clone size: many; CDR3 protein: CASSLSLTVEAFF; CDR3 DNA: TGTGCCAGCAGTTTATCGTTAACGGTTGAAGCTTTCTTT
J gene: TRBJ2-7; D gene: .; V gene: TRBV6-1; clone size: many; CDR3 protein: CASSEQGYEQYF; CDR3 DNA: TGTGCCAGCAGTGAACAGGGTTACGAGCAGTACTTC
J gene: TRBJ1-2; D gene: .; V gene: TRBV20-1; clone size: .; CDR3 protein: CSVPNPHGYTF; CDR3 DNA: TGCAGTGTTCCCAATCCCCATGGCTACACCTTC
J gene: TRBJ2-1; D gene: .; V gene: TRBV19; clone size: .; CDR3 protein: CASSISPTRSSYNEQFF; CDR3 DNA: TGTGCCAGTAGTATCTCCCCGACGCGGAGCTCCTACAATGAGCAGTTCTTC
J gene: TRBJ2-7; D gene: TRBD2; V gene: TRBV2; clone size: many; CDR3 protein: CASSAEVGLFSYEQYF; CDR3 DNA: TGTGCCAGCAGTGCGGAAGTGGGACTATTTTCCTACGAGCAGTACTTC
J gene: TRBJ2-4; D gene: TRBD1; V gene: TRBV9; clone size: .; CDR3 protein: CASSVGTGPNIQYF; CDR3 DNA: TGTGCCAGCAGCGTGGGGACAGGGCCAAACATTCAGTACTTC
J gene: TRBJ2-1; D gene: TRBD1; V gene: TRBV18; clone size: many; CDR3 protein: CASSPPDRDPYNEQFF; CDR3 DNA: TGTGCCAGCTCACCACCAGACAGGGATCCCTACAATGAGCAGTTCTTC
J gene: TRBJ2-7; D gene: TRBD2; V gene: TRBV6-1; clone size: .; CDR3 protein: CASSKEGLAGGRSYEQYF; CDR3 DNA: TGTGCCAGTTCGAAGGAGGGACTAGCGGGAGGACGTTCCTACGAGCAGTACTTC
J gene: TRBJ2-1; D gene: .; V gene: TRBV29-1; clone size: few; CDR3 protein: CSVEPPQGGRNEQFF; CDR3 DNA: TGCAGCGTTGAACCCCCCCAAGGGGGAAGAAATGAGCAGTTCTTC
J gene: TRBJ1-5; D gene: TRBD1; V gene: TRBV12-3/TRBV12-4; clone size: .; CDR3 protein: CASSRPGQGPNQPQHF; CDR3 DNA: TGTGCCAGCAGTCGTCCGGGACAGGGACCCAATCAGCCCCAGCATTTT
J gene: TRBJ1-3; D gene: TRBD1; V gene: TRBV12-3/TRBV12-4; clone size: many; CDR3 protein: CASTIPTGSGNTIYF; CDR3 DNA: TGTGCCAGCACAATCCCGACAGGGTCTGGAAACACCATATATTTT
J gene: TRBJ2-7; D gene: TRBD1; V gene: TRBV27; clone size: many; CDR3 protein: CASTTRGQGVGEQYF; CDR3 DNA: TGTGCCAGCACTACCAGGGGACAGGGAGTGGGCGAGCAGTACTTC
J gene: TRBJ1-1; D gene: .; V gene: TRBV29-1; clone size: .; CDR3 protein: CSVEPDVLNTEAFF; CDR3 DNA: TGCAGCGTTGAACCTGATGTTCTCAACACTGAAGCTTTCTTT
J gene: TRBJ2-1; D gene: .; V gene: TRBV6-1; clone size: many; CDR3 protein: CASSEVVSGEQFF; CDR3 DNA: TGTGCCAGCAGTGAAGTCGTTAGCGGTGAGCAGTTCTTC
J gene: TRBJ2-3; D gene: TRBD2; V gene: TRBV24-1; clone size: many; CDR3 protein: CATSTWTSESPTDTQYF; CDR3 DNA: TGTGCCACCAGTACTTGGACTAGCGAGAGTCCGACAGATACGCAGTATTTT
J gene: TRBJ2-1; D gene: .; V gene: TRBV29-1; clone size: many; CDR3 protein: CSVSETTYNEQFF; CDR3 DNA: TGCAGCGTCTCAGAGACTACCTACAATGAGCAGTTCTTC
J gene: TRBJ2-2; D gene: TRBD2; V gene: TRBV11-2; clone size: many; CDR3 protein: CASSPLAGQDTGELFF; CDR3 DNA: TGTGCCAGCAGCCCCCTAGCGGGACAAGACACCGGGGAGCTGTTTTTT
J gene: TRBJ2-2; D gene: .; V gene: TRBV24-1; clone size: few; CDR3 protein: CATSGGSTGELFF; CDR3 DNA: TGTGCCACCAGTGGGGGTAGCACCGGGGAGCTGTTTTTT
J gene: TRBJ1-4; D gene: .; V gene: TRBV6-1; clone size: many; CDR3 protein: CASSDGAVNEKLFF; CDR3 DNA: TGTGCCAGCAGTGATGGGGCAGTTAATGAAAAACTGTTTTTT
J gene: TRBJ2-2; D gene: TRBD2; V gene: TRBV3-1; clone size: few; CDR3 protein: CASSQGPAGYTGELFF; CDR3 DNA: TGTGCCAGCAGCCAAGGCCCAGCGGGATACACCGGGGAGCTGTTTTTT
J gene: TRBJ2-1; D gene: .; V gene: TRBV11-3; clone size: .; CDR3 protein: CASSSPVIKEQFF; CDR3 DNA: TGTGCCAGCAGCTCCCCCGTAATCAAGGAGCAGTTCTTC
J gene: TRBJ2-1; D gene: .; V gene: TRBV7-6; clone size: few; CDR3 protein: CASSTHLGPGNEQFF; CDR3 DNA: TGTGCCAGCAGCACCCATCTAGGGCCTGGGAATGAGCAGTTCTTC
J gene: TRBJ1-5; D gene: .; V gene: TRBV5-1; clone size: many; CDR3 protein: CASSLGALTGNQPQHF; CDR3 DNA: TGCGCCAGCAGCTTAGGGGCCCTTACCGGCAATCAGCCCCAGCATTTT
J gene: TRBJ1-2; D gene: TRBD1; V gene: TRBV5-1; clone size: many; CDR3 protein: CASSTPGQRHGYTF; CDR3 DNA: TGCGCCAGCAGCACACCGGGACAGCGACATGGCTACACCTTC
J gene: TRBJ2-7; D gene: .; V gene: TRBV20-1; clone size: few; CDR3 protein: CSARKPTPSNSYEQYF; CDR3 DNA: TGCAGTGCTAGAAAGCCGACTCCGTCAAACTCCTACGAGCAGTACTTC
J gene: TRBJ2-1; D gene: TRBD2; V gene: TRBV9; clone size: many; CDR3 protein: CASNDGRASNEQFF; CDR3 DNA: TGTGCCAGCAATGACGGGAGGGCCTCCAATGAGCAGTTCTTC
J gene: TRBJ1-2; D gene: .; V gene: TRBV4-1; clone size: many; CDR3 protein: CASSQVRGGRDNYGYTF; CDR3 DNA: TGCGCCAGCAGCCAAGTCCGGGGGGGAAGGGATAACTATGGCTACACCTTC
J gene: TRBJ2-3; D gene: TRBD2; V gene: TRBV29-1; clone size: many; CDR3 protein: CSVAGGSIDTQYF; CDR3 DNA: TGCAGCGTTGCGGGGGGATCCATAGATACGCAGTATTTT
J gene: TRBJ1-1; D gene: .; V gene: TRBV9; clone size: many; CDR3 protein: CASSPDGGTEAFF; CDR3 DNA: TGTGCCAGCAGCCCCGACGGGGGCACTGAAGCTTTCTTT
J gene: TRBJ2-1; D gene: TRBD2; V gene: TRBV13; clone size: many; CDR3 protein: CASSLRPSGEWKGLDNEQFF; CDR3 DNA: TGTGCCAGCAGCTTACGGCCTAGCGGGGAGTGGAAAGGGTTGGACAATGAGCAGTTCTTC
J gene: TRBJ2-7; D gene: .; V gene: TRBV29-1; clone size: many; CDR3 protein: CSVEESSYEQYF; CDR3 DNA: TGCAGCGTTGAAGAGAGCTCCTACGAGCAGTACTTC
J gene: TRBJ2-5; D gene: .; V gene: TRBV27; clone size: few; CDR3 protein: CASSFLVDRSQETQYF; CDR3 DNA: TGTGCCAGCAGTTTTCTCGTCGACAGGAGTCAAGAGACCCAGTACTTC
J gene: TRBJ2-2; D gene: TRBD1; V gene: TRBV2; clone size: many; CDR3 protein: CASTGTGAAGELFF; CDR3 DNA: TGTGCCAGCACCGGGACAGGGGCCGCCGGGGAGCTGTTTTTT
J gene: TRBJ1-1; D gene: .; V gene: TRBV12-3/TRBV12-4; clone size: many; CDR3 protein: CASRSAVNTEAFF; CDR3 DNA: TGTGCCAGCAGATCGGCGGTGAACACTGAAGCTTTCTTT
J gene: TRBJ1-2; D gene: .; V gene: TRBV4-1; clone size: .; CDR3 protein: CASSQTARATGYGYTF; CDR3 DNA: TGCGCCAGCAGCCAAACCGCCAGGGCGACGGGCTATGGCTACACCTTC
J gene: TRBJ2-4; D gene: TRBD2; V gene: TRBV13; clone size: .; CDR3 protein: CASSPYGLAGDNIQYF; CDR3 DNA: TGTGCCAGCAGCCCGTACGGACTAGCGGGAGACAACATTCAGTACTTC
J gene: TRBJ2-5; D gene: .; V gene: TRBV7-8; clone size: many; CDR3 protein: CASSLGTVQETQYF; CDR3 DNA: TGTGCCAGCAGCTTAGGGACAGTCCAAGAGACCCAGTACTTC
J gene: TRBJ2-7; D gene: TRBD1; V gene: TRBV11-1; clone size: .; CDR3 protein: CASSLVRDREAEQYF; CDR3 DNA: TGTGCCAGCAGCTTAGTCCGGGACAGGGAAGCCGAGCAGTACTTC
J gene: TRBJ1-1; D gene: .; V gene: TRBV2; clone size: many; CDR3 protein: CASRSRANTEAFF; CDR3 DNA: TGTGCCAGCAGAAGCAGGGCCAACACTGAAGCTTTCTTT
J gene: TRBJ2-1; D gene: .; V gene: TRBV3-1; clone size: few; CDR3 protein: CASSQDWGREFF; CDR3 DNA: TGTGCCAGCAGCCAAGATTGGGGGAGAGAGTTCTTC
J gene: TRBJ2-7; D gene: TRBD2; V gene: TRBV3-1; clone size: many; CDR3 protein: CASSRDYASYEQYF; CDR3 DNA: TGTGCCAGCAGCCGGGACTACGCGTCCTACGAGCAGTACTTC